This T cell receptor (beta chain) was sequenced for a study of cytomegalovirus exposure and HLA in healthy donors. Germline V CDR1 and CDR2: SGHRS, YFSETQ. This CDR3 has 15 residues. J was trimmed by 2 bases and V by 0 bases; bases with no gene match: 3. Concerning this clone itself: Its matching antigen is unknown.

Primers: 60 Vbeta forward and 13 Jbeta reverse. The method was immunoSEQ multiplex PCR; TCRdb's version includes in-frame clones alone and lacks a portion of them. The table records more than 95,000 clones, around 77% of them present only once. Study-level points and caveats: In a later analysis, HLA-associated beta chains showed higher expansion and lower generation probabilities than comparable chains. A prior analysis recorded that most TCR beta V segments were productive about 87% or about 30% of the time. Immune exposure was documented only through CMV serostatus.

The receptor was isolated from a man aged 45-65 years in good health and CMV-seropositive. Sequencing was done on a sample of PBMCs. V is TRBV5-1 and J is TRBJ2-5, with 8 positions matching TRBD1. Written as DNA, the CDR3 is TGCGCCAGCAGCTTGGGTGACAGGGGTCAAGAGACCCAGTACTTC. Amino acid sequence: CASSLGDRGQETQYF.